The 17 T cell receptor beta chains listed next were all sequenced from one sample in a study of shared clonotypes between healthy human individuals. Terminally differentiated effector memory CD45RA+ cells were excluded by CCR7 positive selection of CD45RO-negative cells. TCRdb's copy holds only in-frame clones and misses some; the assay was immunoSEQ multiplex PCR. The table has about 2 million clones, roughly 95% seen once. The sequenced sample was naive CD8+ T cells sorted from blood. These receptors came from a man between 18 and 29 years old in good health.

This chain links TRBV10-1 with TRBJ2-3; 10 bases are a match to TRBD2. V shed 3 bases, J shed 5 bases, and the junction held 5 bases outside the gene matches. The CDR3 is made up of 15 amino acids. The germline CDR1 and CDR2 sequences are WNHNN and SYGVQD (reference sequence). The chain's CDR3 is CASSDLAGEVDTQYF. CDR3 bases: TGCGCCAGCAGTGACCTAGCGGGAGAGGTAGATACGCAGTATTTT.

This clone has a single count. This chain connects TRBV10-1 to TRBJ2-7; tentative D call: TRBD1 (6 bases). Germline loops: CDR1 WNHNN, CDR2 SYGVQD (reference sequence). Trimming left V 2 bases short and J 5 bases short, with 10 bases between. This CDR3 has 13 residues. The CDR3 nucleotides read TGCGCCAGCAGTGAGACAGGGATGGACGAGCAGTACTTC. Translated: CASSETGMDEQYF.

The genes are TRBV10-1 and TRBJ2-1, with no clear D. Germline CDR1 and CDR2: WNHNN and SYGVQD (reference sequence). The CDR3 totals 14 residues. V lost 5 bases and J 9 bases, leaving 17 bases between the germline ends. The CDR3 sequence: CASSPYLGGSEQFF. CDR3 nucleotide sequence: TGCGCCAGCAGTCCGTACCTAGGCGGAAGTGAGCAGTTCTTC.

This clone showed up just once. The chain has TRBV5-4 and TRBJ2-1; D call uncertain. Between the trimmed V and J ends, which lost 3 bases and 2 bases, there was a span of 3 bases. CDR1 SGHNT and CDR2 YYREEE come from the germline V gene (reference sequence). The CDR3 loop spans 12 amino acids. The CDR3 DNA follows: TGTGCCAGCAGCTCCGCCTACAATGAGCAGTTCTTC. It yields the protein CASSSAYNEQFF.

The chain has TRBV27 and TRBJ2-7, with 9 bases aligning to TRBD1. The CDR3 is 16 amino acids. Germline CDR1 reads MNHEY; CDR2 reads SMNVEV (reference sequence). Trimming took 6 bases from V and 2 from J; bases not matched to a gene: 11. The CDR3 nucleotides are TGTGCCAGCAGCCCGCAGGGGACAGGGAGTACCTACGAGCAGTACTTC. Encoded protein: CASSPQGTGSTYEQYF.

This chain connects TRBV9 to TRBJ1-2, with D hard to call. The CDR3 sequence is 13 residues long. V dropped 0 bases and J dropped 8 bases, with 11 bases sitting between them. The germline CDR1 and CDR2 sequences are SGDLS and YYNGEE. The CDR3 DNA follows: TGTGCCAGCAGCGTAGATGCCCTAGGAGGCTACACCTTC. Residues: CASSVDALGGYTF.

The rearrangement joins TRBV5-1 to TRBJ1-4; TRBD1 matches 9 bases. This CDR3 has 16 residues. CDR1 is SGHRS, CDR2 YFSETQ, per germline. After removal of 0 bases from V and 8 bases from J, the junction contained 8 bases not matched to a gene. CDR3 in amino acids: CASSLAGTGMSEKLFF. Written as DNA, the CDR3 is TGCGCCAGCAGCTTGGCAGGGACAGGGATGAGCGAAAAACTGTTTTTT.

CDR3 sequence: CAISDSREAVQAGYGYTF. Written as DNA, the CDR3 is TGTGCCATCAGTGACTCAAGAGAGGCAGTCCAGGCTGGGTATGGCTACACCTTC. The gene calls are TRBV10-3 and TRBJ1-2; D not resolved. V gave up 3 bases and J gave up 5 bases, with 25 bases separating them. From germline, CDR1 is ENHRY and CDR2 SYGVKD. The CDR3 runs to 18 residues.

The chain employs TRBV28 and TRBJ2-7; 10 bases are a match to TRBD2. Trimming at V came to 7 bases and at J to 2 bases, leaving 8 bases not matched to a gene. The CDR3 is 15 amino acids. CDR1 MDHEN and CDR2 SYDVKM come from the germline V gene. The CDR3 spells CASIESSGGTYEQYF. CDR3 DNA: TGTGCCAGCATCGAATCTAGCGGGGGAACCTACGAGCAGTACTTC.

The V call is TRBV29-1, the J call TRBJ1-3, with unresolved D. V shed 5 bases and J shed 0 bases, with 14 bases lying between them. Germline V gives CDR1 SQVTM, CDR2 ANQGSEA. The CDR3 has 15 amino acids. The CDR3 nucleotides are TGCAGCGTTATCACTTCATTGGGCTCTGGAAACACCATATATTTT. This codes for CSVITSLGSGNTIYF. The full variable domain, with the rest looked up from reference TRBV29-1 and TRBJ1-3, is SAVISQKPSRDICQRGTSLTIQCQVDSQVTMMFWYRQQPGQSLTLIATANQGSEATYESGFVIDKFPISRPNLTFSTLTVSNMSPEDSSIYLCSVITSLGSGNTIYFGEGSWLTVV.

This sequence joins TRBV6-1 and TRBJ1-1, with a weak D call TRBD1 (5 bases). Trimming took off 2 bases at V and 1 base at J, with 11 bases between the two ends. The CDR3 runs to 15 residues. Germline assignment: CDR1 MNHNS and CDR2 SASEGT. In DNA, the CDR3 is TGTGCCAGCAGTGAACCACCGGGGGGGAACACTGAAGCTTTCTTT. Amino acid sequence: CASSEPPGGNTEAFF.

This sequence joins TRBV4-3 and TRBJ1-2; possibly TRBD1 for D (5 bases). CDR3 length: 16 residues. V was pared by 1 base and J by 4 bases, with 16 bases between. Germline values: CDR1 LGHNA, CDR2 YSLEER. Written as DNA, the CDR3 is TGCGCCAGCAGCCAAGCCCTTTCCAGGGAAGGCTATGGCTACACCTTC. This translates into CASSQALSREGYGYTF.

This chain uses TRBV5-1 with TRBJ2-1; D is possibly TRBD1 or TRBD2 (5 bases each). V was clipped by 0 bases and J by 8 bases, with 15 bases between them. The CDR3 consists of 15 residues. Germline CDR1 is SGHRS and CDR2 is YFSETQ. For the CDR3, the DNA is TGCGCCAGCAGCTTGGTAGGGACGGCGGTCTATGAGCAGTTCTTC. Its protein product is CASSLVGTAVYEQFF.

The chain joins TRBV27 to TRBJ2-1; tentatively, D is TRBD2 (6 bases). CDR3 length: 15 amino acids. The germline V gene has CDR1 MNHEY and CDR2 SMNVEV (reference sequence). Trimming took off 2 bases at V and 4 bases at J, with 12 bases between the two ends. CDR3 amino acids: CASSLGLGGYNEQFF. The DNA of the CDR3 is TGTGCCAGCAGTTTAGGTCTAGGAGGGTACAATGAGCAGTTCTTC.

V and J are TRBV4-3 and TRBJ2-7; D ambiguous. Trimming shortened V by 2 bases and J by 5 bases, and 13 bases separated the two germline ends. The CDR3 loop spans 14 amino acids. The V gene's germline CDR1 is LGHNA and CDR2 YSLEER. This CDR3 is CASSQTFPNDEQYF. The CDR3 DNA reads TGCGCCAGCAGCCAAACGTTCCCTAACGACGAGCAGTACTTC.

This clone was counted between two and nine times. The rearrangement links TRBV30 to TRBJ1-2; D gene uncertain. This CDR3 comprises 14 residues. V was trimmed by 1 base and J by 6 bases, leaving 15 bases between them. Germline V gene lookup returns CDR1 GTSNPN and CDR2 SVGIG (reference sequence). CDR3 DNA sequence: TGTGCCTGGAGTGCGCGGGAAACATGGGATGGCTACACCTTC. Amino acid sequence: CAWSARETWDGYTF.

Comment on this clone: This sample includes further DNA sequences coding for the same CDR3. The chain has TRBV4-1 and TRBJ2-7; TRBD1 matches 8 bases. Looked up from germline, CDR1 is MGHRA and CDR2 is YSYEKL. Trimming cost V 2 bases and J 3 bases; bases outside gene matches: 3. This CDR3 is 14 amino acids long. CDR3 region: CASSQTDRVYEQYF. CDR3 sequence (DNA): TGCGCCAGCAGCCAAACGGACAGGGTCTACGAGCAGTACTTC.